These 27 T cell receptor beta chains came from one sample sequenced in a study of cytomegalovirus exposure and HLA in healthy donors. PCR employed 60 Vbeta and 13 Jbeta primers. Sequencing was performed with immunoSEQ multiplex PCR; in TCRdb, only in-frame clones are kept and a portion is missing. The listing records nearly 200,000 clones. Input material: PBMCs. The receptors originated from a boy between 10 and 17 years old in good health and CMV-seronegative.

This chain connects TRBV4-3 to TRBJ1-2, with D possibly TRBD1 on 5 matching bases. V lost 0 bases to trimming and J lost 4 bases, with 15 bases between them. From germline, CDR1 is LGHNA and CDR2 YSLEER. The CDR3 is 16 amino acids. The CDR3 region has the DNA TGCGCCAGCAGCCAAGACGGGACTGGGATCTTCTATGGCTACACCTTC. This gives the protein CASSQDGTGIFYGYTF.

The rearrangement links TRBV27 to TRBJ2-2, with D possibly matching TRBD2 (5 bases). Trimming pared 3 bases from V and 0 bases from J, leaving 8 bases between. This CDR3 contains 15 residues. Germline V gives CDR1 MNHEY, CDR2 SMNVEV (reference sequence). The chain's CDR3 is CASSFGLPNTGELFF. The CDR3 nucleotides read TGTGCCAGCAGTTTCGGACTTCCGAACACCGGGGAGCTGTTTTTT.

The CDR3 nucleotides are TGTGCCAGCAGTGTCCTCTCCTCCCCTACGTCCCAGGGGTCCCGCCTAGCGGGGGTTGAGCAGTTCTTC. It yields the protein CASSVLSSPTSQGSRLAGVEQFF. The genes are TRBV2 and TRBJ2-1, with 10 bases identical to TRBD2. The germline gives CDR1 SNHLY, CDR2 FYNNEI. The length of the CDR3 is 23 residues. V lost 4 bases, J lost 9 bases, and 33 bases stayed unmatched. Based on the CDR3 plus reference TRBV2 and TRBJ2-1, the full variable domain is EPEVTQTPSHQVTQMGQEVILRCVPISNHLYFYWYRQILGQKVEFLVSFYNNEISEKSEIFDDQFSVERPDGSNFTLKIRSTKLEDSAMYFCASSVLSSPTSQGSRLAGVEQFFGPGTRLTVL.

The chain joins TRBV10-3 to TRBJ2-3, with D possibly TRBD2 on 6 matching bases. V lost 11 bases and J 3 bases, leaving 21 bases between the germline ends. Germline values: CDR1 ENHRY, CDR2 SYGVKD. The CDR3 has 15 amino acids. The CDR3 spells CASEGSSDGTDTQYF. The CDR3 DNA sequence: TGTGCCTCGGAGGGCTCTAGCGACGGGACAGATACGCAGTATTTT.

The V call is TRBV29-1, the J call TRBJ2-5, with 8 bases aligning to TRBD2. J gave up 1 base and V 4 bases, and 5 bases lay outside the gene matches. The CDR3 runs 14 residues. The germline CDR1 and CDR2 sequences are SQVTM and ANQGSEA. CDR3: CSVVKSGGQETQYF. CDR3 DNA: TGCAGCGTTGTCAAGAGCGGGGGCCAAGAGACCCAGTACTTC.

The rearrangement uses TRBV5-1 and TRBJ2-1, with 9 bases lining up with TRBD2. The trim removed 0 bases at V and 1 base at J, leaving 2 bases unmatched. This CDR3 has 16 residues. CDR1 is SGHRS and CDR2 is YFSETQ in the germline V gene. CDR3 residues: CASSLGLAGSYNEQFF. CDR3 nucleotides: TGCGCCAGCAGCTTGGGGCTAGCGGGGTCCTACAATGAGCAGTTCTTC. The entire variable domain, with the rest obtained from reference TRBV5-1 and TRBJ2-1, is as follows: KAGVTQTPRYLIKTRGQQVTLSCSPISGHRSVSWYQQTPGQGLQFLFEYFSETQRNKGNFPGRFSGRQFSNSRSEMNVSTLELGDSALYLCASSLGLAGSYNEQFFGPGTRLTVL.

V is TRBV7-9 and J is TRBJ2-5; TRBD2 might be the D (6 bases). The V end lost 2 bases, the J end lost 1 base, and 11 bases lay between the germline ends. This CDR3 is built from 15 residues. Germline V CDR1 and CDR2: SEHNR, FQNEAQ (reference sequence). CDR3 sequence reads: CASSLPLGGQETQYF. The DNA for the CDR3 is TGTGCCAGCAGCTTACCTTTGGGGGGCCAAGAGACCCAGTACTTC.

The CDR3 region has the DNA TGCGCCAGCAGCCCGGGACTAGCGGGGGGGCGGGATGAGCAGTTCTTC. Its protein product is CASSPGLAGGRDEQFF. This chain links TRBV5-1 with TRBJ2-1, with 16 positions matching TRBD2. The CDR3 is 16 amino acids. V trimming: 4 bases; J trimming: 8 bases; junction bases outside the gene matches: 6. CDR1 and CDR2 from the germline V gene are SGHRS and YFSETQ.

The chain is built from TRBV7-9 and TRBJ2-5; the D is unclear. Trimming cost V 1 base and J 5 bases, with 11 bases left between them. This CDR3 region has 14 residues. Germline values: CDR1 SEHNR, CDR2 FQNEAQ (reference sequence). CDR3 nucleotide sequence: TGTGCCAGCAGCTTAGTCTCCGGTCTGGAGACCCAGTACTTC. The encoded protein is CASSLVSGLETQYF.

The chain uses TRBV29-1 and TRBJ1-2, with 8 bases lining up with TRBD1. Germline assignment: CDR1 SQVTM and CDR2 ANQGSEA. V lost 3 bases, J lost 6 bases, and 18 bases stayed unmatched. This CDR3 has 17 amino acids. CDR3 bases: TGCAGCGTTGATCGTAGACAGGGGCGTCATTCCCGGGATGGCTACACCTTC. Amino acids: CSVDRRQGRHSRDGYTF.

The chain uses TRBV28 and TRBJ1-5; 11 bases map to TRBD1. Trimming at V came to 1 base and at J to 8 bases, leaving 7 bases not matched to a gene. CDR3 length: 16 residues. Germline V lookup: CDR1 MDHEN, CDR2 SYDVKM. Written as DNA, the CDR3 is TGTGCCAGCAGTTTATCTTCCGGGACAGGGGGAGAGCCCCAGCATTTT. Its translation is CASSLSSGTGGEPQHF.

CDR3 coding DNA: TGCGCCAGCAGCCCCCGTGGCAGGGCCCCCCTCACCCAGTACTTC. Encoded protein: CASSPRGRAPLTQYF. The chain joins TRBV4-1 to TRBJ2-5; D possibly corresponds to TRBD1 (5 bases). V dropped 4 bases and J dropped 8 bases, with 20 bases sitting between them. CDR1 is MGHRA and CDR2 is YSYEKL in the germline V gene. The CDR3 totals 15 residues.

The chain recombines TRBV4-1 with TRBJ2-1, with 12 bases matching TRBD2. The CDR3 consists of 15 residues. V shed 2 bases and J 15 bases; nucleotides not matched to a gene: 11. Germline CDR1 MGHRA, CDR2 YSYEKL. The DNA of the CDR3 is TGCGCCAGCAGCCAACTAGCGGGGGGGCCGAAGGGTCGGTTCTTC. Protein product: CASSQLAGGPKGRFF.

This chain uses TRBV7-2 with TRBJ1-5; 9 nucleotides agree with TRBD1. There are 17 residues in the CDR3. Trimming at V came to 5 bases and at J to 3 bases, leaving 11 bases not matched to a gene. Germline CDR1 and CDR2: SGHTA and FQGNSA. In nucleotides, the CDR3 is TGTGCCAGCAGCAATGGGGGCGGACAGGGGTTCAATCAGCCCCAGCATTTT. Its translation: CASSNGGGQGFNQPQHF.

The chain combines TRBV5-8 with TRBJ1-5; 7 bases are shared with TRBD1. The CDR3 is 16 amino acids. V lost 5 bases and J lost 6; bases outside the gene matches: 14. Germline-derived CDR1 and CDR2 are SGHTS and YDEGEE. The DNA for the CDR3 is TGTGCCAGCAGACCCCGTGGAGGGGGCTTTGGTCAGCCCCAGCATTTT. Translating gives CASRPRGGGFGQPQHF.

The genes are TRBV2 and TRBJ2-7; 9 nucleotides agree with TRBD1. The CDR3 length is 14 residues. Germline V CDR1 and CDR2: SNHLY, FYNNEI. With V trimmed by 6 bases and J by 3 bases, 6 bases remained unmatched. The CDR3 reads CASSLGQGSYEQYF. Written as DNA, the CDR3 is TGTGCCAGCAGCTTAGGACAGGGGAGCTACGAGCAGTACTTC.

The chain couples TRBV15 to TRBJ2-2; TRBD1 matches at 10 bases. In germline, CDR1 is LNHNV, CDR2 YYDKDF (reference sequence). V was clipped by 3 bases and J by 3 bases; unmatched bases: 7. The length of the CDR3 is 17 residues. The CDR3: CATSSPYGTGDTGELFF. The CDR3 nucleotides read TGTGCCACCAGCAGCCCCTACGGGACAGGGGACACCGGGGAGCTGTTTTTT.

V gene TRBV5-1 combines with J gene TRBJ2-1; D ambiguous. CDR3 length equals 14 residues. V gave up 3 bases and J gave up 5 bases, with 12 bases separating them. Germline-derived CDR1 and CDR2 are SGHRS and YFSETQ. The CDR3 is CASSSLTVDNEQFF. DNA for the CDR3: TGCGCCAGCAGCTCCTTGACTGTAGACAATGAGCAGTTCTTC.

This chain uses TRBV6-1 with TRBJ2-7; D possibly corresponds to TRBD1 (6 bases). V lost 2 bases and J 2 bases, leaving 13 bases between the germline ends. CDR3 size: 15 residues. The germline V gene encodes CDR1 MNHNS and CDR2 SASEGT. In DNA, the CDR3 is TGTGCCAGCAGTGAATGGGACACTTACACCTACGAGCAGTACTTC. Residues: CASSEWDTYTYEQYF.

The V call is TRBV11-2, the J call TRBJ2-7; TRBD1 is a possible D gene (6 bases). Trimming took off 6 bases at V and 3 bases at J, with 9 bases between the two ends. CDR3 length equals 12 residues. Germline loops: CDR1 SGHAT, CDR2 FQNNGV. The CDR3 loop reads CASRDRYYEQYF. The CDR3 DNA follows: TGTGCCAGCAGGGACAGATACTACGAGCAGTACTTC.

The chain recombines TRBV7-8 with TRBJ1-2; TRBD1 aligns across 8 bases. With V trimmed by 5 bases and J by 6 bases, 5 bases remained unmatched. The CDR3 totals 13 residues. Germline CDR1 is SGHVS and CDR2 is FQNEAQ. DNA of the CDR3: TGTGCCAGCAGCCCACGGACAGGGCATGGCTACACCTTC. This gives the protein CASSPRTGHGYTF.

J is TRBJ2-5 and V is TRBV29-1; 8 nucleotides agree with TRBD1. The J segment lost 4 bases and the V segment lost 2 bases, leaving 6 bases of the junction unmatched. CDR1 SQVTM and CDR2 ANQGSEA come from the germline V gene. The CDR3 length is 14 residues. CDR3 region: CSVENRGKGETQYF. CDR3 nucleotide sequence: TGCAGCGTTGAAAACAGGGGGAAGGGAGAGACCCAGTACTTC. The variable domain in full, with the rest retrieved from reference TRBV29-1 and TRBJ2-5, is SAVISQKPSRDICQRGTSLTIQCQVDSQVTMMFWYRQQPGQSLTLIATANQGSEATYESGFVIDKFPISRPNLTFSTLTVSNMSPEDSSIYLCSVENRGKGETQYFGPGTRLLVL.

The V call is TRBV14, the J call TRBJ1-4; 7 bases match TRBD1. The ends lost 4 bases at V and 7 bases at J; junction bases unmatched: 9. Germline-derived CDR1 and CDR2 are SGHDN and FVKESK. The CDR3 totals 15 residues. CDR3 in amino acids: CASSRVTGQSEKLFF. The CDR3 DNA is TGTGCCAGCAGCCGGGTGACAGGGCAGAGTGAAAAACTGTTTTTT.

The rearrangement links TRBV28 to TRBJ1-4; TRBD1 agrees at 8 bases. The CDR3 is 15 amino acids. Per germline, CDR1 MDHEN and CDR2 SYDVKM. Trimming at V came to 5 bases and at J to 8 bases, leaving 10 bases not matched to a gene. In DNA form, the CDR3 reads TGTGCCAGCAGTCCCTCAGGGGGCGCGTACGAAAAACTGTTTTTT. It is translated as CASSPSGGAYEKLFF. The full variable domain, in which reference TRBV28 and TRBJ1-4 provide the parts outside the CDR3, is DVKVTQSSRYLVKRTGEKVFLECVQDMDHENMFWYRQDPGLGLRLIYFSYDVKMKEKGDIPEGYSVSREKKERFSLILESASTNQTSMYLCASSPSGGAYEKLFFGSGTQLSVL.

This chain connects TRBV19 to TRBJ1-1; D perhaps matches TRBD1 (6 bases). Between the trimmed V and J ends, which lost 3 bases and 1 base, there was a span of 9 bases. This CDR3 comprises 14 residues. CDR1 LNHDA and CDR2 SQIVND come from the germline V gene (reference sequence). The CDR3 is CASSIWTENTEAFF. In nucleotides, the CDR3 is TGTGCCAGTAGTATCTGGACAGAGAACACTGAAGCTTTCTTT.

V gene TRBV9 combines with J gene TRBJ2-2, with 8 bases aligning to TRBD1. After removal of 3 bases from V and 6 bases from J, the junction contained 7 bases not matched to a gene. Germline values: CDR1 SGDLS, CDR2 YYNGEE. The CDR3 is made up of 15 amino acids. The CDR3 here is CASSGQTGAAGELFF. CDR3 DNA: TGTGCCAGCAGCGGCCAGACAGGGGCCGCCGGGGAGCTGTTTTTT.

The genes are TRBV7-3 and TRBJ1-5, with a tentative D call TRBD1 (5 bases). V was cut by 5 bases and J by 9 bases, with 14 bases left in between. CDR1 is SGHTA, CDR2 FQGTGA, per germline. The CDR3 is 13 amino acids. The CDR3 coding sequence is TGTGCCAGCAGCACCTCGCCACAGGCGCCCCAGCATTTT. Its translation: CASSTSPQAPQHF. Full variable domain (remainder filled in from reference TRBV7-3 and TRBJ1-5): GAGVSQTPSNKVTEKGKYVELRCDPISGHTALYWYRQSLGQGPEFLIYFQGTGAADDSGLPNDRFFAVRPEGSVSTLKIQRTERGDSAVYLCASSTSPQAPQHFGDGTRLSIL.